This T cell receptor beta chain was recorded in a study of cytomegalovirus exposure and HLA in healthy donors. Study information: The 120 or so validation repertoires used the same platform as the 650 to 800 first-cohort repertoires, a later analysis reported. General study findings and limits: Accounts indicate the classifier identified cytomegalovirus status with strong specificity and sensitivity.

With 6 bases clipped from V and 8 bases from J, the junction kept 9 bases outside the gene matches. The CDR3 runs to 14 residues. Germline V gives CDR1 LNHDA, CDR2 SQIVND (reference sequence). To note about this clone: Its antigen is unidentified.

Assay: immunoSEQ multiplex PCR; the TCRdb copy retains only in-frame clones and omits some. The data show some 150,000 clones, with 70% to 90% seen just once and approximately 2% held by the top ten. The donors were members of the validation cohort, which comprised 120 subjects and was separate from the first cohort of 666 subjects. The receptor comes from a human donor in good health. Sequencing was done on a sample of PBMCs. The chain is built from TRBV19 and TRBJ1-4; 7 nucleotides agree with TRBD1. The CDR3 loop is CASSKTGVREKLFF. The CDR3 DNA follows: TGTGCCAGTAGCAAAACAGGGGTTCGAGAAAAACTGTTTTTT.